A single TCR beta chain is shown here with its context. UMI-tagged 5'RACE template switching yielded the TCR beta cDNA. TCRdb re-called the 5' RACE reads and shows each CDR3 protein once, DNA omitted. The table lists roughly 160,000 distinct CDR3 sequences. The germline V gene encodes CDR1 SNHLY and CDR2 FYNNEI. The CDR3 spans 14 residues. The sample is drawn from a study of T cells expressing NK-cell markers. Study at large: The authors sequenced eight donors, of whom seven were HCMV-seropositive and one was seronegative.

What was sequenced was blood T cells: a sorted CD56 or NKG2C T cell subset, CD4+ or CD8+ T cells, or bulk PBMC T cells (not recorded which). This TCR was sampled from a woman aged 18-69 years in good health. This chain uses TRBV2 with TRBJ2-7; the D call of TRBD1 rests on TCRdb alone, since no DNA is present to check it. The CDR3 is CASKIQALAYEQYF.